This TCR beta chain was found in a study of CD8+CD57+ T cells in acquired aplastic anemia. Study-wide background: About 3 ug was the average amount of DNA from sorted CD4+ and CD8+ cells. Study outcomes and limitations: For CD8+ Simpson's diversity, patients and controls showed no significant difference.

For this clonotype: Its antigen is not identified.

This CDR3 has 15 residues. Germline V gene lookup returns CDR1 SGHKS and CDR2 YYEKEE (reference sequence). The ends were cut back, 0 bases at V and 0 bases at J, with 9 bases in the middle. According to the study, genomic DNA was the template for TCR beta VDJ and CDR3 profiling. Using its own MiXCR run on the reads, TCRdb lists one record per CDR3 protein. This table holds about 270,000 distinct CDR3 sequences, 50% to 70% found once. The gene calls are TRBV5-5 and TRBJ2-5, with D maybe TRBD2 (6 bases). Sequences were obtained from sorted CD4+, CD8+, or CD8+CD57+ T cells (not recorded which) from PBMCs. The TCR was taken from a human donor with severe aplastic anemia or a healthy control (not recorded which). CDR3 coding DNA: TGTGCCAGCAGCTTGGTGGGGGACTACCAAGAGACCCAGTACTTC. Translation gives CASSLVGDYQETQYF. Complete variable domain (other parts from reference TRBV5-5 and TRBJ2-5): DAGVTQSPTHLIKTRGQQVTLRCSPISGHKSVSWYQQVLGQGPQFIFQYYEKEERGRGNFPDRFSARQFPNYSSELNVNALLLGDSALYLCASSLVGDYQETQYFGPGTRLLVL.